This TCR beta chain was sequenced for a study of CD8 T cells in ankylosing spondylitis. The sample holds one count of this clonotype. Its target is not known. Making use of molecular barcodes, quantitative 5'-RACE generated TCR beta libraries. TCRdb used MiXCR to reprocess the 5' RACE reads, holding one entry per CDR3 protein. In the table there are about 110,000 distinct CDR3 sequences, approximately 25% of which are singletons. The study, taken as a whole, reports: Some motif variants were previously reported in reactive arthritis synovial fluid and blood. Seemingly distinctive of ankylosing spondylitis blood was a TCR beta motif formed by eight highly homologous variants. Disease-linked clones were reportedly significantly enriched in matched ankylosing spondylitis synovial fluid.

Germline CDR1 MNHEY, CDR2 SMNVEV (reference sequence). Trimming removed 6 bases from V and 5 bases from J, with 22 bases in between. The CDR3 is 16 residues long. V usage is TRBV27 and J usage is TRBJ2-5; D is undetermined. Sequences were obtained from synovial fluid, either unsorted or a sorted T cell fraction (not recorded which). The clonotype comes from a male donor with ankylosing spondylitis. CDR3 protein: CASRESWSEFMETQYF. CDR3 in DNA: TGTGCCAGCAGGGAGTCCTGGAGTGAATTTATGGAGACCCAGTACTTC.